A selection of T cell receptor beta chains follows, all from one sample in a study of post-analysis software for immune sequencing data. Each CDR3 protein gets one entry after TCRdb re-called the PCR reads with MiXCR. Here the sample spans around 700,000 distinct CDR3 sequences, around 60% being singletons. Sequencing was done on a sample of blood. These receptors were collected from a girl aged 2 to 10 with multiple sclerosis. CDR3s include the opening cysteine and the closing phenylalanine or tryptophan. A D gene is named only where the DNA matches it firmly. Rows give clone size only sometimes, using once, few, many, or a class for an expanded clone.

. | . | TRBJ2-5 | TRBV6-6 | TGTGCCAGCAGTTACGGGTCGGGAAAACAAGAGACCCAGTACTTC | CASSYGSGKQETQYF
few | TRBD2 | TRBJ2-1 | TRBV13 | TGTGCCAGCAGCTTTGCGGGAGGGCCCTCCTACAATGAGCAGTTCTTC | CASSFAGGPSYNEQFF
. | TRBD2 | TRBJ2-2 | TRBV4-2 | TGTGCCAGCAGCTATAGCGGGGGGGCCGAAACCGGGGAGCTGTTTTTT | CASSYSGGAETGELFF
. | TRBD1 | TRBJ1-4 | TRBV29-1 | TGCAGCGTTTTAAGGCCGGGACAGGGGAACGAGACTAATGAAAAACTGTTTTTT | CSVLRPGQGNETNEKLFF
. | . | TRBJ2-1 | TRBV27 | TGTGCCAGCAGTCCCGGCTTGGGGGTTTCCTACAATGAGCAGTTCTTC | CASSPGLGVSYNEQFF
. | TRBD1 | TRBJ2-1 | TRBV6-4 | TGTGCCAGCATTTATCTCCCCGGGACAGGGTCCTACAATGAGCAGTTCTTC | CASIYLPGTGSYNEQFF
. | . | TRBJ2-7 | TRBV25-1 | TGTGCCAGCAGTGCGGGGCAGTTCTACGAGCAGTACTTC | CASSAGQFYEQYF
. | TRBD1 | TRBJ2-3 | TRBV5-1 | TGCGCCAGCAGCTTGGAGTGGGACAGCGCTAGCACAGATACGCAGTATTTT | CASSLEWDSASTDTQYF
many | . | TRBJ1-6 | TRBV6-5 | TGTGCCAGCAGTAACAAGTTTAATTCACCCCTCCACTTT | CASSNKFNSPLHF
few | . | TRBJ2-6 | TRBV7-3 | TGTGCCAGCAGGCCTGTATCTGGGGCCAACGTCCTGACTTTC | CASRPVSGANVLTF
. | . | TRBJ2-7 | TRBV6-2/TRBV6-3 | TGTGCCAGCAGTTTGGCCCTAGCAGCCTACGAGCAGTACTTC | CASSLALAAYEQYF
once | TRBD1 | TRBJ2-7 | TRBV3-1 | TGTGCCAGCAGCCTATCCCGGACAGGGTTCATCTCCGAGCAGTACTTC | CASSLSRTGFISEQYF
once | . | TRBJ2-2 | TRBV11-2 | TGTGCCAGCAGCGCGCATAGCAAGGGGGCCGGGGAGCTGTTTTTT | CASSAHSKGAGELFF
. | . | TRBJ2-7 | TRBV3-1 | TGTGCCAGCAGCCAAGTGACTACTTACGAGCAGTACTTC | CASSQVTTYEQYF
few | TRBD2 | TRBJ2-5 | TRBV12-3/TRBV12-4 | TGTGCCAGCAGTTTTTTTGTGGGCGGGAGGGCCGAAGAGACCCAGTACTTC | CASSFFVGGRAEETQYF
. | . | TRBJ2-7 | TRBV12-3/TRBV12-4 | TGTGCCAGCAGTCGTCACCCTAGCACCTACGAGCAGTACTTC | CASSRHPSTYEQYF
. | . | TRBJ2-5 | TRBV29-1 | TGCAGCGTGATACGGGCCCCGGTGGAGACCCAGTACTTC | CSVIRAPVETQYF
. | TRBD1 | TRBJ1-2 | TRBV5-1 | TGCGCCAGCTTGCCCGACCGGGACAGGGCTAACTATGGCTACACCTTC | CASLPDRDRANYGYTF
. | . | TRBJ2-7 | TRBV7-9 | TGTGCCAGCAGCTTCGATACCCAGTACTTC | CASSFDTQYF
few | . | TRBJ2-4 | TRBV9 | TGTGCCAGCAGCGTAGCTACAGAGTCAGGCATTCAGTACTTC | CASSVATESGIQYF
. | . | TRBJ1-5 | TRBV7-2 | TGTGCCAGCAGTCCCACACCCAGCGGTCAGCCCCAGCATTTT | CASSPTPSGQPQHF
. | . | TRBJ1-2 | TRBV5-1 | TGCGTCAGCAGCTCAGGATATTATGGCTACACCTTC | CVSSSGYYGYTF
. | . | TRBJ1-1 | TRBV4-1 | TGCGCCAGCAGCCAAGGCGGGCCCCGAGGGGCTTTCTTT | CASSQGGPRGAFF
. | . | TRBJ1-5 | TRBV10-3 | TGTGCCATCAGGGACGCGGACGGTATTCGTAGCAATCAGCCCCAGCATTTT | CAIRDADGIRSNQPQHF
. | . | TRBJ1-2 | TRBV10-1 | TGCGCCAGCAGTACCGGGATAGGAGATAACTATGGCTACACCTTC | CASSTGIGDNYGYTF
. | . | TRBJ2-5 | TRBV5-1 | TGCGCCAGCAGCTTCACAGGGAACAAGCAGTACTTC | CASSFTGNKQYF
. | . | TRBJ1-2 | TRBV20-1 | TGCAGTGCTAGAGATAGAGGAAACCCATATGGCTACACCTTC | CSARDRGNPYGYTF
. | TRBD2 | TRBJ2-1 | TRBV10-3 | TGTGCCATCAGTGGGCTAGCGGGTGAGCAGTTCTTC | CAISGLAGEQFF
. | . | TRBJ1-1 | TRBV7-9 | TGTGCCAGCAGTCCGACCGACAGAACTTTCTTT | CASSPTDRTFF
. | . | TRBJ2-2 | TRBV2 | TGTGCCAGCAGGGTAGGGACGGTGAACACCGGGGAGCTGTTTTTT | CASRVGTVNTGELFF
. | TRBD2 | TRBJ2-1 | TRBV10-3 | TGTGCCACAGCGGGGAGCTACAATGAGCAGTTCTTC | CATAGSYNEQFF
many | TRBD1 | TRBJ2-5 | TRBV5-1 | TGTGCCAGCAGCCCGACAGGGGAAGAGACCCAGTACTTC | CASSPTGEETQYF
. | TRBD2 | TRBJ2-1 | TRBV29-1 | TGCAGCGTTACAAGTGGGAGGACTAGCGGGAGTGCTGAGCAGTTCTTC | CSVTSGRTSGSAEQFF
. | . | TRBJ1-1 | TRBV5-1 | TGCGCCAGCCTTGGGGGCACAGGGGAAGCTTTCTTT | CASLGGTGEAFF
. | TRBD1 | TRBJ2-3 | TRBV19 | TGTGCCAGTAGTTCCCGGGACAGAGCCGACGGGGCGCAGTATTTT | CASSSRDRADGAQYF
. | TRBD1 | TRBJ2-1 | TRBV20-1 | TGCAGTGCTAGAGATCCGGGACAGGGACCCTACAATGAGCAGTTCTTC | CSARDPGQGPYNEQFF
. | . | TRBJ2-7 | TRBV9 | TGTGCCAGCAGTTATAGCGGAGACTCATACGAGCAGTACTTC | CASSYSGDSYEQYF
. | . | TRBJ2-5 | TRBV6-1 | TGTGCCAGCAGTCCGTACTCAACCTTGGACTCGCAAGAGACCCGGTACTTC | CASSPYSTLDSQETRYF
. | TRBD1 | TRBJ2-7 | TRBV10-3 | TGTGCCATAGGGGACAGGGGCTACGAGCAGTACTTC | CAIGDRGYEQYF
. | TRBD1 | TRBJ1-2 | TRBV12-3/TRBV12-4 | TGTGCCAGCAGCGTAACAGGGGGCGAGGGCTACACCTTC | CASSVTGGEGYTF